In its sample, the clone carrying this T cell receptor (beta chain) was seen many times. What it binds is not known. V dropped 7 bases and J dropped 6; count of bases not matched to a gene: 11. Germline CDR1 reads SNHLY; CDR2 reads FYNNEI. The CDR3 extends over 14 amino acids. This specimen belongs to a study of T cells after yellow fever vaccination. About the study: Fractions containing few cells were prepared with SMART-Seq v4 Ultra Low Input.

Study outcomes and limitations: The study re-detected most primary-vaccination clones after the booster (around 96% CD4, just over 85% CD8).

Each CDR3 protein is one row after TCRdb ran MiXCR on the 5' RACE reads. Of fewer than 450,000 distinct CDR3 sequences listed, around a tenth are singletons. The sequencing here drew on PBMCs, taken on the day of the first yellow fever vaccination. The V and J genes are TRBV2 and TRBJ2-5, with 7 bases identical to TRBD2. The source of this sequence is a man aged 18-30 years who received the YFV17D yellow fever vaccine. The CDR3 nucleotides read TGTGCCAGCACCTTTTGGGGGGGACCTCAGACCCAGTACTTC. Translation: CASTFWGGPQTQYF.